This is a list of T cell receptor beta chains from one sample in a study of T cell responses to AZD1222 COVID-19 vaccine. Assay used: immunoSEQ multiplex PCR; TCRdb lists only in-frame clones, some missing. This sample yields 150,000 or so clones, of which around 90% are seen a single time; 1.5% to 2% belongs to the top ten. The source was peripheral blood, collected on day 0 of AZD1222 vaccination. The receptors stem from an adult in good health. The CDR3 runs from the conserved cysteine through the conserved F or W. Each record gives: CDR3 protein, CDR3 DNA, J gene, D gene, V gene, clone size. A D gene is named only where the DNA matches it firmly. Only some rows state a clone size, as once, few, many or a class for expanded clones.

CDR3: CASSSSLGGWGNTIYF
DNA: TGTGCCAGCAGCTCATCCTTAGGGGGGTGGGGAAACACCATATATTTT
J: TRBJ1-3
D: NA
V: TRBV7-2
size: NA

CDR3: CASSRRAGNSNQPQHF
DNA: TGTGCCAGCAGCCGGAGAGCAGGGAATAGCAATCAGCCCCAGCATTTT
J: TRBJ1-5
D: NA
V: TRBV21-1
size: NA

CDR3: CASSWGGAGGYGYTF
DNA: TGCGCCAGCAGCTGGGGCGGGGCAGGAGGCTATGGCTACACCTTC
J: TRBJ1-2
D: NA
V: TRBV5-1
size: NA

CDR3: CASSPVSLLNIQYF
DNA: TGCGCCAGCAGTCCCGTGTCGCTGCTCAACATTCAGTACTTC
J: TRBJ2-4
D: NA
V: TRBV23-1
size: NA

CDR3: CASSQAPTGSSPEQYF
DNA: TGCGCCAGCAGCCAAGCCCCGACAGGGTCTAGCCCCGAGCAGTACTTC
J: TRBJ2-7
D: TRBD1
V: TRBV4-1
size: NA

CDR3: CASSQGGRSNQPQHF
DNA: TGTGCCAGCAGCCAAGGGGGAAGGAGCAATCAGCCCCAGCATTTT
J: TRBJ1-5
D: NA
V: TRBV4-2
size: NA

CDR3: CASGFSYNSPLHF
DNA: TGTGCCAGCGGGTTCTCCTATAATTCACCCCTCCACTTT
J: TRBJ1-6
D: NA
V: TRBV5-6
size: NA

CDR3: CASSKEADRDNSPLHF
DNA: TGTGCCAGCAGCAAAGAGGCGGACAGAGATAATTCACCCCTCCACTTT
J: TRBJ1-6
D: NA
V: TRBV21-1
size: NA

CDR3: CASSRPGTGDQPQHF
DNA: TGTGCCAGCAGTCGACCTGGGACAGGGGATCAGCCCCAGCATTTT
J: TRBJ1-5
D: TRBD1
V: TRBV6-2/TRBV6-3
size: NA

CDR3: CASSYPTSGGQETQYF
DNA: TGTGCCAGCAGTTACCCAACTAGCGGAGGCCAAGAGACCCAGTACTTC
J: TRBJ2-5
D: TRBD2
V: TRBV6-2/TRBV6-3
size: NA

CDR3: CASSHPKGGQGSYEQYF
DNA: TGCGCCAGCAGCCATCCAAAAGGGGGACAGGGCTCCTACGAGCAGTACTTC
J: TRBJ2-7
D: TRBD1
V: TRBV4-1
size: NA

CDR3: CASSWDSPGTQYF
DNA: TGTGCCAGCAGCTGGGACTCCCCGGGGACCCAGTACTTC
J: TRBJ2-5
D: NA
V: TRBV7-2
size: NA

CDR3: CASTPIRGQYF
DNA: TGTGCCAGTACCCCTATCCGCGGCCAGTACTTC
J: TRBJ2-5
D: NA
V: TRBV2
size: NA

CDR3: CASSPGQAVEQFF
DNA: TGTGCCAGCTCACCAGGACAGGCCGTTGAGCAGTTCTTC
J: TRBJ2-1
D: TRBD1
V: TRBV18
size: once

CDR3: CASSKSRNVGYTF
DNA: TGTGCCAGCTCGAAGAGCAGAAATGTTGGCTACACCTTC
J: TRBJ1-2
D: NA
V: TRBV12-3/TRBV12-4
size: NA

CDR3: CATSDSTGLGETQYF
DNA: TGTGCCACCAGTGATTCTACAGGGCTGGGAGAGACCCAGTACTTC
J: TRBJ2-5
D: NA
V: TRBV24-1
size: NA

CDR3: CASSFPGMEDSYEQYF
DNA: TGTGCCAGCAGCTTTCCGGGAATGGAAGACTCCTACGAGCAGTACTTC
J: TRBJ2-7
D: NA
V: TRBV11-2
size: NA

CDR3: CASILRGRTGELFF
DNA: TGCGCCAGCATACTCAGGGGGCGTACCGGGGAGCTGTTTTTT
J: TRBJ2-2
D: TRBD1
V: TRBV5-1
size: NA

CDR3: CASEREMTATYEQYF
DNA: TGTGCCAGCGAACGCGAAATGACAGCAACCTACGAGCAGTACTTC
J: TRBJ2-7
D: NA
V: TRBV6-5
size: NA

CDR3: CASSPGRGTEQYF
DNA: TGTGCCAGCTCACCAGGCAGGGGTACCGAGCAGTACTTC
J: TRBJ2-7
D: NA
V: TRBV18
size: NA

CDR3: CASSVRAGGTDTQYF
DNA: TGTGCCAGCAGCGTGAGGGCAGGGGGCACAGATACGCAGTATTTT
J: TRBJ2-3
D: NA
V: TRBV9
size: NA

CDR3: CASSPGETQYF
DNA: TGCGCCAGCAGCCCTGGAGAGACCCAGTACTTC
J: TRBJ2-5
D: NA
V: TRBV5-1
size: once

CDR3: CASSLTGQAGELFF
DNA: TGTGCTAGCAGCTTAACAGGGCAAGCCGGGGAGCTGTTTTTT
J: TRBJ2-2
D: NA
V: TRBV7-7
size: NA

CDR3: CACGQGSLSMNTEAFF
DNA: TGTGCCTGCGGACAGGGAAGCCTTTCGATGAACACTGAAGCTTTCTTT
J: TRBJ1-1
D: TRBD1
V: TRBV30
size: NA

CDR3: CASSLLGQSSGYTF
DNA: TGTGCCAGCAGCCTATTAGGACAGAGCTCTGGCTACACCTTC
J: TRBJ1-2
D: NA
V: TRBV7-2
size: NA

CDR3: CASSYSDSGGRELFF
DNA: TGTGCCAGCAGTTACTCTGACAGTGGTGGTCGGGAGCTGTTTTTT
J: TRBJ2-2
D: NA
V: TRBV6-2/TRBV6-3
size: NA

CDR3: CASSFGRGYEQYF
DNA: TGTGCCAGCAGCTTCGGGCGGGGGTACGAGCAGTACTTC
J: TRBJ2-7
D: TRBD2
V: TRBV11-3
size: NA

CDR3: CASSDTLGGGLTDTQYF
DNA: TGTGCCAGCAGTGATACCCTGGGGGGGGGCCTCACAGATACGCAGTATTTT
J: TRBJ2-3
D: NA
V: TRBV25-1
size: NA

CDR3: CASNREATEAFF
DNA: TGTGCCAGCAACAGGGAGGCCACTGAAGCTTTCTTT
J: TRBJ1-1
D: NA
V: TRBV2
size: NA

CDR3: CASSLAAAGELFF
DNA: TGTGCCAGCAGCTTAGCGGCGGCCGGGGAGCTGTTTTTT
J: TRBJ2-2
D: NA
V: TRBV7-9
size: NA

CDR3: CASSRTGENQPQHF
DNA: TGTGCCAGTAGCAGGACAGGGGAGAATCAGCCCCAGCATTTT
J: TRBJ1-5
D: TRBD1
V: TRBV19
size: NA

CDR3: CASSLGNEQYF
DNA: TGTGCCAGCAGTCTTGGAAACGAGCAGTACTTC
J: TRBJ2-7
D: NA
V: TRBV28
size: NA

CDR3: CASSLTHEQYF
DNA: TGTGCCAGCAGCTTGACGCACGAGCAGTACTTC
J: TRBJ2-7
D: NA
V: TRBV5-6
size: NA

CDR3: CASSPRGHNEKLFF
DNA: TGTGCCAGCAGCCCAAGAGGACATAATGAAAAACTGTTTTTT
J: TRBJ1-4
D: NA
V: TRBV3-1/TRBV3-2
size: NA

CDR3: CAISESLAGGPNEQYF
DNA: TGTGCCATCAGTGAGTCCCTAGCGGGGGGGCCCAACGAGCAGTACTTC
J: TRBJ2-7
D: TRBD2
V: TRBV10-3
size: NA

CDR3: CASSQEGALQGWNTEAFF
DNA: TGTGCCAGCAGCCAAGAGGGGGCCCTACAAGGCTGGAACACTGAAGCTTTCTTT
J: TRBJ1-1
D: NA
V: TRBV3-1/TRBV3-2
size: once

CDR3: CASSPQGRSSWGYTF
DNA: TGTGCCAGCTCACCACAGGGGAGAAGTTCGTGGGGCTACACCTTC
J: TRBJ1-2
D: NA
V: TRBV18
size: NA

CDR3: CASSVRLDHEQFF
DNA: TGTGCCAGCAGCGTCCGACTGGACCATGAGCAGTTCTTC
J: TRBJ2-1
D: NA
V: TRBV7-2
size: NA

CDR3: CASSGSVAGQPQHF
DNA: TGTGCCAGCAGTGGCTCTGTAGCGGGTCAGCCCCAGCATTTT
J: TRBJ1-5
D: NA
V: TRBV2
size: NA

CDR3: CASSSRDYGYTF
DNA: TGTGCCAGCTCATCCAGGGACTATGGCTACACCTTC
J: TRBJ1-2
D: NA
V: TRBV18
size: NA

CDR3: CASTPQNTEAFF
DNA: TGTGCCAGCACACCCCAGAACACTGAAGCTTTCTTT
J: TRBJ1-1
D: NA
V: TRBV2
size: NA

CDR3: CASSQGLAGGHNEQFF
DNA: TGTGCCAGCAGCCAAGGTTTAGCGGGGGGCCACAATGAGCAGTTCTTC
J: TRBJ2-1
D: TRBD2
V: TRBV3-1/TRBV3-2
size: NA

CDR3: CASSQDPYEQYF
DNA: TGTGCCAGCAGCCAGGATCCCTACGAGCAGTACTTC
J: TRBJ2-7
D: NA
V: TRBV3-1/TRBV3-2
size: NA

CDR3: CAISNDRPVFF
DNA: TGTGCCATCAGTAATGATCGGCCCGTTTTCTTT
J: TRBJ1-1
D: NA
V: TRBV10-3
size: NA

CDR3: CASSSKGQNSYEQYF
DNA: TGTGCCAGCAGCTCCAAGGGACAGAACTCCTACGAGCAGTACTTC
J: TRBJ2-7
D: TRBD1
V: TRBV5-6
size: NA

CDR3: CATSDPRTGGTSDTQYF
DNA: TGTGCCACCAGTGATCCCCGGACAGGGGGCACGTCGGATACGCAGTATTTT
J: TRBJ2-3
D: TRBD1
V: TRBV24-1
size: NA

CDR3: CASSPRYNSPLHF
DNA: TGTGCCAGCAGCCCAAGATATAATTCACCCCTCCACTTT
J: TRBJ1-6
D: NA
V: TRBV5-4
size: NA

CDR3: CASSLQGATNEKLFF
DNA: TGTGCCAGCAGCCTCCAGGGTGCAACTAATGAAAAACTGTTTTTT
J: TRBJ1-4
D: NA
V: TRBV5-6
size: NA

CDR3: CASSPGGPPIEQYF
DNA: TGTGCCAGCTCCCCCGGGGGACCTCCGATCGAGCAGTACTTC
J: TRBJ2-7
D: NA
V: TRBV18
size: NA

CDR3: CSVEDPQGFSTFF
DNA: TGCAGCGTTGAAGACCCACAGGGGTTTTCAACTTTCTTT
J: TRBJ1-1
D: TRBD1
V: TRBV29-1
size: NA

CDR3: CASSLGGGVSYEQYF
DNA: TGTGCCAGCAGCTTGGGCGGGGGAGTTTCCTACGAGCAGTACTTC
J: TRBJ2-7
D: TRBD2
V: TRBV5-5
size: NA

CDR3: CASSLVEGHRGNTEAFF
DNA: TGTGCCAGCAGCTTAGTTGAAGGGCACCGGGGAAACACTGAAGCTTTCTTT
J: TRBJ1-1
D: NA
V: TRBV7-6
size: few

CDR3: CSVLDRVSNEKLFF
DNA: TGCAGCGTTTTAGATAGAGTATCTAATGAAAAACTGTTTTTT
J: TRBJ1-4
D: NA
V: TRBV29-1
size: NA

CDR3: CASSYGGVRNNEQFF
DNA: TGTGCCAGCAGTTACGGGGGGGTCAGGAACAATGAGCAGTTCTTC
J: TRBJ2-1
D: TRBD2
V: TRBV6-6
size: NA

CDR3: CASSNFGGEKLFF
DNA: TGTGCCAGCAGTAACTTCGGGGGTGAAAAACTGTTTTTT
J: TRBJ1-4
D: NA
V: TRBV12-3/TRBV12-4
size: NA

CDR3: CASSVVGTDSHEQYF
DNA: TGTGCCAGCAGCGTAGTCGGGACAGATTCCCACGAGCAGTACTTC
J: TRBJ2-7
D: TRBD1
V: TRBV9
size: NA